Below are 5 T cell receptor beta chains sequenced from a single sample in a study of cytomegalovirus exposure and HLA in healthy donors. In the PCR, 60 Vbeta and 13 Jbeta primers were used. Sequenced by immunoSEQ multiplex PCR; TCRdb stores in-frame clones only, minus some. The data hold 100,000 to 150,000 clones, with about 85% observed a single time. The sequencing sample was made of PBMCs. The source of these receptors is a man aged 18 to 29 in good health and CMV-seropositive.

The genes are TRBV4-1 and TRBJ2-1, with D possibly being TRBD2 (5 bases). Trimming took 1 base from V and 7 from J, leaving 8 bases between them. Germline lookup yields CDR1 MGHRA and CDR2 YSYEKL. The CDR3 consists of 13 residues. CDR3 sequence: CASSQVSGNEQFF. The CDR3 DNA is TGCGCCAGCAGCCAAGTGTCGGGGAATGAGCAGTTCTTC.

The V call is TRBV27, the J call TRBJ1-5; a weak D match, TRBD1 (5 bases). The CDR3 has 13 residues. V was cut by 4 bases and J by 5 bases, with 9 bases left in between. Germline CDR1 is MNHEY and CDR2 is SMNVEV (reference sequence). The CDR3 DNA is TGTGCCAGCAGTTGGGGCGTCTATCAGCCCCAGCATTTT. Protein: CASSWGVYQPQHF.

This CDR3 reads CASSYTGYTEAFF. The CDR3 coding sequence is TGTGCCAGCAGTTATACAGGATACACTGAAGCTTTCTTT. The chain carries TRBV6-5 and TRBJ1-1; the D gene is possibly TRBD1 (5 bases). Germline V gene lookup returns CDR1 MNHEY and CDR2 SVGAGI. V was shortened by 3 bases and J by 3 bases, with 8 bases between the two germline ends. This CDR3 region has 13 residues.

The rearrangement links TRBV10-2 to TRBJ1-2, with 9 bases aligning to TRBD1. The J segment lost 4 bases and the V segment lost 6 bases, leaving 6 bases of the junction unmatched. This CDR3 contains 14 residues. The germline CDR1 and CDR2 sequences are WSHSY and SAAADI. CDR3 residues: CASSGRGQGYGYTF. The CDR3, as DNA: TGCGCCAGCAGCGGGAGGGGACAGGGCTATGGCTACACCTTC.

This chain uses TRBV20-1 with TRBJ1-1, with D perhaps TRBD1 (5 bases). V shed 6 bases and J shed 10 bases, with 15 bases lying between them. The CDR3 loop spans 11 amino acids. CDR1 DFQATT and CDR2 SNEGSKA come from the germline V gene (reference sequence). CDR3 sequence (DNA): TGCAGTGCCAGATTTAATCAGGGAGCTTTCTTT. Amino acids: CSARFNQGAFF.